Below are 17 T cell receptor beta chains sequenced from a single sample in a study of blood T cell repertoires in COVID-19. Sequencing was performed with immunoSEQ multiplex PCR; in TCRdb, only in-frame clones are kept and a portion is missing. Among about 60,000 clones, around nine tenths were seen once, and the ten largest hold approximately 4.8%. The source material was peripheral blood. The origin of the receptors is a man aged 55 to 69 with acute or convalescent COVID-19.

The chain links TRBV4-1 to TRBJ1-2; D is possibly TRBD1 (6 bases). CDR1 is MGHRA and CDR2 is YSYEKL in the germline V gene. This CDR3 comprises 13 residues. With 5 bases removed from V and 4 bases from J, the gap between germline ends came to 11 bases. CDR3 sequence reads: CASSAQGRYGYTF. The CDR3 coding sequence is TGCGCCAGCAGCGCACAGGGTCGCTATGGCTACACCTTC.

J is TRBJ2-2 and V is TRBV28, with 7 bases aligning to TRBD2. The CDR3 runs 17 residues. J lost 6 bases, V lost 5 bases, and 15 bases had no gene match. Germline loops: CDR1 MDHEN, CDR2 SYDVKM. The CDR3 sequence: CASSPRFEGGRAGELFF. CDR3 nucleotides: TGTGCCAGCAGTCCACGATTCGAGGGAGGGCGGGCCGGGGAGCTGTTTTTT.

V is TRBV6-5 and J is TRBJ2-7, with D perhaps TRBD2 (7 bases). Looked up from germline, CDR1 is MNHEY and CDR2 is SVGAGI. The ends were cut back, 6 bases at V and 7 bases at J, with 16 bases in the middle. This CDR3 spans 13 amino acids. The CDR3 region is CASSQGGVWEQYF. The CDR3 DNA reads TGTGCCAGCAGCCAAGGGGGGGTTTGGGAGCAGTACTTC.

The gene calls are TRBV3-1 (or the pseudogene TRBV3-2) and TRBJ1-2; 10 positions match TRBD1. In germline, CDR1 is LGHDT, CDR2 YNNKEL (reference sequence). The CDR3 spans 15 residues. Unmatched junction bases numbered 10, after V lost 5 bases and J lost 7 bases. The CDR3 nucleotides are TGTGCCAGCAGCTACGGGACAGGGGTTCCCCCTGGCTACACCTTC. It specifies CASSYGTGVPPGYTF.

The chain carries TRBV5-1 and TRBJ2-3; D call uncertain. Germline-derived CDR1 and CDR2 are SGHRS and YFSETQ. This CDR3 region has 15 residues. Deletions cut 0 bases from V and 2 bases from J, with 10 bases between. The CDR3: CASSLGLSYTDTQYF. CDR3 DNA sequence: TGCGCCAGCAGCTTGGGTCTCAGTTACACAGATACGCAGTATTTT.

The J gene is TRBJ2-5, the V gene TRBV7-9, with 7 bases fitting TRBD2. Near its end, the DNA agrees better with TRBJ2-7, so the J call may be wrong. The CDR3 has 12 residues. The germline gives CDR1 SEHNR, CDR2 FQNEAQ (reference sequence). The CDR3 sequence is CATRRGTYEQYF. The CDR3 region has the DNA TGTGCCACCCGGCGGGGGACCTACGAGCAGTACTTC.

V and J are TRBV7-2 and TRBJ1-4, with TRBD1 matching 10 bases. CDR3 size: 15 residues. Unmatched junction bases numbered 7, after V lost 5 bases and J lost 7 bases. From germline, CDR1 is SGHTA and CDR2 FQGNSA. The CDR3 spells CASSVSGTGVEKLFF. The CDR3 bases are TGTGCCAGCAGCGTATCCGGGACAGGGGTTGAAAAACTGTTTTTT.

The count of this clone is one. This sequence joins TRBV18 and TRBJ2-5; D is perhaps TRBD1 (6 bases). Germline CDR1 KGHSH, CDR2 LQKENI. There are 16 residues in the CDR3. Trimming shortened V by 2 bases and J by 7 bases, and 20 bases separated the two germline ends. CDR3 DNA sequence: TGTGCCAGCTCACCAGTGGACAGTCCATTAATTGGGACCCAGTACTTC. This encodes CASSPVDSPLIGTQYF.

The V call is TRBV11-1, the J call TRBJ2-1, with TRBD2 identical over 11 bases. This CDR3 region has 15 residues. The J segment lost 3 bases and the V segment lost 5 bases, leaving 3 bases of the junction unmatched. Germline CDR1 and CDR2: SGHAT and FQDESV (reference sequence). This CDR3 is CASSAGTSGYNEQFF. CDR3 sequence (DNA): TGTGCCAGCAGCGCCGGGACTAGCGGCTACAATGAGCAGTTCTTC.

CDR3 in amino acids: CASRTDRPTYEQYF. In DNA form, the CDR3 reads TGTGCCAGCAGGACGGACAGGCCGACCTACGAGCAGTACTTC. The V gene is TRBV28, the J gene TRBJ2-7; 7 bases map to TRBD1. Germline loops: CDR1 MDHEN, CDR2 SYDVKM. This CDR3 has 14 residues. With V trimmed by 6 bases and J by 2 bases, 7 bases remained unmatched.

In its sample, this clone was seen once. The CDR3 end shows no conserved phenylalanine or tryptophan, and so a read error is likely. Because the CDR3's place on the DNA is in doubt, the DNA is left out and the CDR3 is given as listed by TCRdb. CDR3 loop: CASRSGGREGL. The chain employs TRBV28 and TRBJ1-2; no DNA check was done on the table's D call, TRBD1. In germline, CDR1 is MDHEN, CDR2 SYDVKM. Both ends counted, the CDR3 spans 11 residues.

DNA for the CDR3: TGTGCCAGCAGCCCCGAACCGGGCAGGGCTGCGGACACTGAAGCTTTCTTT. Its translation: CASSPEPGRAADTEAFF. J is TRBJ1-1 and V is TRBV7-8; perhaps TRBD1 as D (5 bases). This CDR3 comprises 17 residues. V was cut by 5 bases and J by 3 bases, with 22 bases left in between. Germline values: CDR1 SGHVS, CDR2 FQNEAQ.

The CDR3 DNA is TGTGCCTGGAGCTCCGACAGGGGCTACAATGAGCAGTTCTTC. It yields the protein CAWSSDRGYNEQFF. The rearrangement links TRBV30 to TRBJ2-1, with 8 bases aligning to TRBD1. The germline V gene encodes CDR1 GTSNPN and CDR2 SVGIG (reference sequence). The V gene end was trimmed by 3 bases and the J gene end by 3 bases; junction bases not matched to a gene: 4. The CDR3 spans 14 residues. The variable domain in full, completed from reference TRBV30 and TRBJ2-1, reads SQTIHQWPATLVQPVGSPLSLECTVEGTSNPNLYWYRQAAGRGLQLLFYSVGIGQISSEVPQNLSASRPQDRQFILSSKKLLLSDSGFYLCAWSSDRGYNEQFFGPGTRLTVL.

The gene calls are TRBV12-3 or TRBV12-4 and TRBJ1-2, with TRBD1 as a possible D gene (6 bases). The CDR3 has 13 amino acids. The V end lost 6 bases, the J end lost 5 bases, and 13 bases lay between the germline ends. CDR3 sequence (DNA): TGTGCCAGCAGGGCGACAGGCAGATATGGCTACACCTTC. Translating gives CASRATGRYGYTF.

This rearrangement joins TRBV18 to TRBJ1-1; D is possibly TRBD1 (5 bases). This CDR3 is 14 amino acids long. V shed 4 bases and J shed 2 bases, with 11 bases lying between them. CDR1 is KGHSH, CDR2 LQKENI, per germline. This CDR3 is CASSLQGSNTEAFF. DNA for the CDR3: TGTGCCAGCTCACTTCAGGGATCCAACACTGAAGCTTTCTTT.

V gene TRBV5-1 combines with J gene TRBJ2-3, with TRBD2 matching over 11 bases. Looked up from germline, CDR1 is SGHRS and CDR2 is YFSETQ. The ends lost 1 base at V and 7 bases at J; junction bases unmatched: 5. The CDR3 loop spans 15 amino acids. In DNA, the CDR3 is TGCGCCAGCAGCTTGACTAGCGGGAGTATCTATACGCAGTATTTT. It encodes CASSLTSGSIYTQYF.

The chain is built from TRBV5-4 and TRBJ2-1, with 11 bases aligning to TRBD2. Germline V gene data show CDR1 as SGHNT and CDR2 as YYREEE (reference sequence). The CDR3 totals 15 residues. V trimming: 4 bases; J trimming: 2 bases; junction bases outside the gene matches: 2. CDR3 sequence reads: CASSGLAGAYNEQFF. The CDR3 nucleotides read TGTGCCAGCAGCGGACTAGCGGGCGCCTACAATGAGCAGTTCTTC.